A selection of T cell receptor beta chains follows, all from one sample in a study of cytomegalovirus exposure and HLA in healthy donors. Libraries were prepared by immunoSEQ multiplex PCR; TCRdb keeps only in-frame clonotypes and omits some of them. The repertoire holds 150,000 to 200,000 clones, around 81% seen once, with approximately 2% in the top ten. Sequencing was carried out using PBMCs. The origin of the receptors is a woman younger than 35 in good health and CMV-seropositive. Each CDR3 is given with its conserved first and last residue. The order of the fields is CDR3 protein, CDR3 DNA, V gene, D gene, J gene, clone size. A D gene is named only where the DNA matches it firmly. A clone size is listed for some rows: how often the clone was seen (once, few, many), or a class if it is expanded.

CSATGGDGYTF TGCAGCGCAACGGGGGGGGATGGCTACACCTTC TRBV29-1 - TRBJ1-2 once
CASSRGQSSGANVLTF TGTGCCAGCAGCCGGGGACAGAGCTCTGGGGCCAACGTCCTGACTTTC TRBV6-6 TRBD1 TRBJ2-6 -
CASSLGDRDQETQYF TGTGCCAGCAGCTTAGGGGACAGGGATCAGGAGACCCAGTACTTC TRBV7-9 TRBD1 TRBJ2-5 -
CASSVGTRYQETQYF TGTGCCAGCAGCGTGGGCACTCGGTACCAAGAGACCCAGTACTTC TRBV9 - TRBJ2-5 -
CASSLQGGTQPQHF TGTGCCAGCAGCTTACAGGGTGGAACTCAGCCCCAGCATTTT TRBV7-8 - TRBJ1-5 -
CATSGLVGVNEQFF TGTGCCACCTCGGGACTAGTTGGCGTCAATGAGCAGTTCTTC TRBV6-1 TRBD2 TRBJ2-1 -
CASSSPRQMNTEAFF TGTGCCAGCAGTTCCCCCCGACAGATGAACACTGAAGCTTTCTTT TRBV6-6 - TRBJ1-1 -
CASSPQIGGNQPQHF TGTGCCAGCAGCCCACAAATCGGGGGCAATCAGCCCCAGCATTTT TRBV7-2 - TRBJ1-5 -
CAWSTGGMTGEAFF TGTGCCTGGAGTACGGGGGGCATGACGGGTGAAGCTTTCTTT TRBV30 - TRBJ1-1 -
CAMSLVGTGELFF TGTGCTATGAGCTTAGTCGGCACCGGGGAGCTGTTTTTT TRBV7-9 - TRBJ2-2 -
CASSSGYGYTF TGTGCCAGTAGTAGCGGCTATGGCTACACCTTC TRBV19 - TRBJ1-2 -
CASSYSRYSNQPQHF TGTGCCAGCAGTTACTCGAGATATAGCAATCAGCCCCAGCATTTT TRBV6-5 - TRBJ1-5 once
CASSVVGLAQETQYF TGTGCCAGCAGCGTCGTGGGACTAGCACAAGAGACCCAGTACTTC TRBV9 TRBD2 TRBJ2-5 -